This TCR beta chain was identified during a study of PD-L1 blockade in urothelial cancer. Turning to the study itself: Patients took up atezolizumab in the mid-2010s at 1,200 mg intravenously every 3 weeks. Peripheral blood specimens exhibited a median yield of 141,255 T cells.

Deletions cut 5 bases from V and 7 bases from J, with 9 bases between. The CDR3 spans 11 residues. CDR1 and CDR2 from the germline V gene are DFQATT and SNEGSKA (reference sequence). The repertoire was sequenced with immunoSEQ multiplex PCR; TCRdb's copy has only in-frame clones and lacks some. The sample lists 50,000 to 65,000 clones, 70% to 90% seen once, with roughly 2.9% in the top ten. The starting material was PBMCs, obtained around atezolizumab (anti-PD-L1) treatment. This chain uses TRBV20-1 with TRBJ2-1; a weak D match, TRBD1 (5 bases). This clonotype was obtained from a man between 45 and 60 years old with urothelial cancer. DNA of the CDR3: TGCAGTGCTCACAGGCTTAATGAGCAGTTCTTC. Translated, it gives CSAHRLNEQFF.